These T cell receptor beta chains were read from a single sample in a study of blood T cell repertoires in COVID-19. TCRdb keeps only in-frame clones here, not all; method: immunoSEQ multiplex PCR. This table holds 250,000 or so clones, about nine tenths found once. Sequencing input: PBMCs or T cells enriched from blood (not recorded which). The receptor set was obtained from a woman in her thirties with acute COVID-19. CDR3s include the opening cysteine and the closing phenylalanine or tryptophan. Each record gives: J gene, clone size, D gene, V gene, CDR3 protein, CDR3 DNA. D genes are given only for firm matches. Only part of the rows carry a size: once, few, many, or a class if the clone is expanded.

>TRBJ1-1|NA|NA|TRBV9
CASSGANTEAFF
TGTGCCAGCAGCGGGGCGAACACTGAAGCTTTCTTT
>TRBJ2-3|NA|NA|TRBV4-1
CASTRLGLTSTDTQYF
TGCGCCAGCACTCGCTTAGGACTCACTAGCACAGATACGCAGTATTTT
>TRBJ1-1|once|NA|TRBV5-1
CASSQDTEAFF
TGCGCCAGCAGCCAGGACACTGAAGCTTTCTTT
>TRBJ1-4|NA|NA|TRBV5-1
CASSLVPHGGQEGKLFF
TGCGCCAGCAGCTTGGTTCCTCATGGGGGTCAGGAGGGAAAACTGTTTTTT
>TRBJ1-1|NA|NA|TRBV14
CASREQGRTEAFF
TGTGCCAGCAGAGAACAGGGTCGGACTGAAGCTTTCTTT
>TRBJ2-7|NA|NA|TRBV5-1
CASSLGQVSSYEQYF
TGCGCCAGCAGCTTGGGACAGGTGAGCTCCTACGAGCAGTACTTC
>TRBJ1-1|NA|NA|TRBV27
CASSLTVDSYTEAFF
TGTGCCAGCAGTTTAACCGTGGACAGTTACACTGAAGCTTTCTTT
>TRBJ2-2|NA|NA|TRBV3-1/TRBV3-2
CASSQETPGAGELFF
TGTGCCAGCAGCCAAGAAACTCCGGGGGCCGGGGAGCTGTTTTTT
>TRBJ2-3|NA|TRBD2|TRBV6-5
CASSQTSGGADTQYF
TGTGCCAGCAGTCAGACTAGCGGGGGGGCAGATACGCAGTATTTT
>TRBJ1-2|NA|TRBD1|TRBV4-1
CASSHLGTGDGYTF
TGCGCCAGCAGCCATCTTGGGACAGGGGATGGCTACACCTTC
>TRBJ2-7|NA|NA|TRBV21-1
CASSAGGHGGEQYF
TGTGCCAGCAGCGCGGGGGGCCATGGGGGTGAGCAGTACTTC
>TRBJ1-6|NA|NA|TRBV10-1
CASSPGLTSPLHF
TGCGCCAGCAGTCCAGGACTTACTTCACCCCTCCACTTT
>TRBJ2-3|NA|TRBD2|TRBV6-5
CASSIAGGADTQYF
TGTGCCAGCAGTATAGCGGGGGGGGCAGATACGCAGTATTTT
>TRBJ2-5|NA|NA|TRBV5-8
CASSLDPGLEETQYF
TGTGCCAGCAGCTTGGACCCAGGTCTTGAAGAGACCCAGTACTTC
>TRBJ2-2|NA|TRBD2|TRBV7-9
CASSPRLAGNTGELFF
TGTGCCAGCAGCCCGAGACTAGCGGGGAACACCGGGGAGCTGTTTTTT
>TRBJ2-7|NA|NA|TRBV18
CASSPGGAGYYEQYF
TGTGCCAGCTCACCTGGGGGGGCCGGTTACTACGAGCAGTACTTC
>TRBJ2-5|NA|NA|TRBV3-1/TRBV3-2
CASSKRTPGETQYF
TGTGCCAGCTCTAAGAGGACTCCCGGGGAGACCCAGTACTTC
>TRBJ1-4|NA|TRBD1|TRBV11-2
CASSRQGEVGEKLFF
TGTGCCAGCAGCCGTCAGGGGGAGGTGGGAGAAAAACTGTTTTTT
>TRBJ1-1|NA|NA|TRBV18
CASSPVGRHTEAFF
TGTGCCAGCTCACCTGTAGGGAGGCACACTGAAGCTTTCTTT
>TRBJ2-7|once|NA|TRBV29-1
CSVGGGNEQYF
TGCAGCGTTGGGGGGGGCAACGAGCAGTACTTC
>TRBJ1-2|NA|NA|TRBV27
CASSDQDSPYGYTF
TGTGCCAGCAGTGATCAGGACAGCCCCTATGGCTACACCTTC
>TRBJ2-3|NA|TRBD2|TRBV4-3
CASSQVLAGGLLDTQYF
TGCGCCAGCAGCCAAGTGCTAGCGGGGGGACTCCTAGATACGCAGTATTTT
>TRBJ2-5|NA|NA|TRBV7-7
CASSTSPGGEETQYF
TGTGCTAGCAGCACGTCACCGGGCGGGGAAGAGACCCAGTACTTC
>TRBJ1-1|once|NA|TRBV7-9
CASSIRQANTEAFF
TGTGCCAGCAGCATAAGACAGGCCAACACTGAAGCTTTCTTT
>TRBJ1-3|NA|NA|TRBV7-6
CASSPSGGSGNTIYF
TGTGCCAGCAGCCCCTCGGGGGGCTCTGGAAACACCATATATTTT
>TRBJ1-5|NA|TRBD1|TRBV27
CASSFTGVTGNQPQHF
TGTGCCAGCAGTTTTACAGGGGTGACGGGCAATCAGCCCCAGCATTTT
>TRBJ2-7|NA|TRBD1|TRBV29-1
CSVEGRDRGYEQYF
TGCAGCGTTGAAGGACGGGACAGGGGCTACGAGCAGTACTTC
>TRBJ2-7|NA|TRBD1|TRBV14
CASSPYRGPIYEQYF
TGTGCCAGCAGCCCGTACAGGGGGCCTATATACGAGCAGTACTTC
>TRBJ2-7|NA|NA|TRBV15
CATSRDGGDYYEQYF
TGTGCCACCAGCAGAGACGGAGGTGACTACTACGAGCAGTACTTC
>TRBJ2-1|once|TRBD1|TRBV9
CASRGTGSNEQFF
TGTGCCAGCAGGGGGACAGGGTCCAATGAGCAGTTCTTC
>TRBJ2-1|NA|TRBD2|TRBV12-5
CASGLVGSGVGNEQFF
TGTGCTAGTGGTTTGGTAGGGAGCGGGGTCGGCAATGAGCAGTTCTTC
>TRBJ1-4|NA|TRBD1|TRBV9
CASSVTGDSNEKLFF
TGTGCCAGCAGCGTTACAGGGGACTCTAATGAAAAACTGTTTTTT
>TRBJ1-1|NA|NA|TRBV9
CASSVVRNPEAFF
TGTGCCAGCAGCGTAGTCAGGAACCCTGAAGCTTTCTTT
>TRBJ2-3|NA|NA|TRBV12-3/TRBV12-4
CASSSGGADTQYF
TGTGCCAGCAGCTCTGGGGGCGCAGATACGCAGTATTTT
>TRBJ1-1|NA|NA|TRBV5-1
CASSLVSPDFGEAFF
TGCGCCAGCAGCTTGGTTAGCCCAGATTTTGGTGAAGCTTTCTTT
>TRBJ1-1|once|NA|TRBV5-1
CASSSLGQPEAFF
TGCGCCAGCAGCTCTCTCGGACAGCCTGAAGCTTTCTTT
>TRBJ2-3|NA|TRBD1|TRBV18
CASSPPETGGADTQYF
TGTGCCAGCTCACCACCGGAGACAGGGGGCGCAGATACGCAGTATTTT
>TRBJ1-5|NA|TRBD1|TRBV6-1
CASSDTGTGNQPQHF
TGTGCCAGCAGTGATACCGGGACAGGGAATCAGCCCCAGCATTTT
>TRBJ1-1|once|NA|TRBV18
CASTVGGNTEAFF
TGTGCCAGCACGGTGGGGGGGAACACTGAAGCTTTCTTT
>TRBJ1-3|once|NA|TRBV5-1
CASSPGLSGNTIYF
TGCGCCAGCAGCCCCGGTCTCTCTGGAAACACCATATATTTT
>TRBJ1-2|NA|NA|TRBV12-3/TRBV12-4
CASSTSNYGYTF
TGTGCCAGCAGTACCAGTAACTATGGCTACACCTTC
>TRBJ2-5|NA|NA|TRBV5-1
CASSGPYRETQYF
TGCGCCAGCAGCGGCCCCTACAGGGAGACCCAGTACTTC
>TRBJ1-4|NA|NA|TRBV5-1
CASTPHGGEKLFF
TGCGCCAGCACCCCACACGGAGGGGAAAAACTGTTTTTT
>TRBJ2-6|NA|NA|TRBV30
CAWSARSGANVLTF
TGTGCCTGGAGTGCCCGTTCTGGGGCCAACGTCCTGACTTTC
>TRBJ1-2|once|NA|TRBV5-5
CASSLDSTNYGYTF
TGTGCCAGCAGCTTGGACAGTACTAACTATGGCTACACCTTC
>TRBJ1-2|NA|NA|TRBV4-1
CASSHNTGNYGYTF
TGCGCCAGCAGCCACAACACAGGGAACTATGGCTACACCTTC
>TRBJ1-6|NA|TRBD1|TRBV12-5
CASGLGTDYNSPLHF
TGTGCTAGTGGTCTCGGGACAGATTATAATTCACCCCTCCACTTT
>TRBJ2-3|NA|TRBD2|TRBV6-5
CASSYSQRGTQYF
TGTGCCAGCAGTTATTCTCAGCGGGGTACGCAGTATTTT
>TRBJ1-2|NA|TRBD1|TRBV19
CASRAGTGDLTGYTF
TGTGCCAGTAGGGCCGGTACAGGGGATTTGACTGGCTACACCTTC
>TRBJ1-2|NA|TRBD1|TRBV5-6
CASSLDRGYNYGYTF
TGTGCCAGCAGCTTGGACAGGGGGTATAACTATGGCTACACCTTC
>TRBJ1-1|NA|TRBD1|TRBV2
CATETGLNTEAFF
TGTGCCACAGAGACAGGGTTGAACACTGAAGCTTTCTTT
>TRBJ1-6|NA|TRBD1|TRBV10-3
CAHGTGDNSPLHF
TGTGCCCACGGGACAGGGGATAATTCACCCCTCCACTTT
>TRBJ1-4|NA|NA|TRBV5-1
CASSLAWTAKATNEKLFF
TGCGCCAGCAGCTTGGCCTGGACAGCCAAAGCAACTAATGAAAAACTGTTTTTT
>TRBJ1-1|few|NA|TRBV19
CATSEHTEAFF
TGTGCCACCTCCGAGCACACTGAAGCTTTCTTT
>TRBJ1-2|NA|TRBD1|TRBV3-1/TRBV3-2
CASSLLETGDGYTF
TGTGCCAGCAGCCTTCTGGAGACAGGGGATGGCTACACCTTC